This TCR beta chain was found in a study of blood T cell repertoires in COVID-19 (dated by TCRdb to the early 2020s). Broadly, across the study: Collaborator samples came from the United States, Italy and Spain and covered acute and convalescent phases of COVID-19. The prospective study material was composed of cDNA or gDNA derived from T cells, B-cell-depleted T cells, or PBMCs. The sample metadata nearly always contained a de-identified subject ID, COVID-19 status, age in years and sex. The repertoires were released in a freely available public database meant as a resource for research on the immune response to SARS-CoV-2. Where available, HLA class I and class II types were obtained from metadata supplied by the sample provider rather than from assay-based typing. The samples were drawn from the first 160 participants of the ongoing ImmuneRACE study and from 1,254 subjects provided by 6 global collaborators. The dataset comprised deeply sampled blood TCRbeta repertoires from subjects exposed to, actively infected with, or recovered from COVID-19. Beyond this particular receptor, the publication reports: Clinical and demographic metadata were provided uncurated, with the amount varying by source and participant.

Enrolling through a virtual design, the prospective study's participants ranged in age from roughly 18 to 95 years and lived across 24 United States geographic areas. To assign participants to cohorts, the prospective study relied on clinical history that participants themselves reported in a screening survey and a study questionnaire. Exposed participants had been in contact, within 2 weeks of entering the study, with a person who had a PCR-confirmed or clinician-diagnosed case of COVID-19. In the prospective study, mobile phlebotomists collected whole blood, serum and a nasopharyngeal or oropharyngeal swab from each participant. Participants in the prospective study had the option to provide additional blood draws and questionnaires over a 2-month period. Prospective study blood samples were shipped either frozen or at room temperature before DNA extraction. Worth noting for this clone: It lacks a known antigen. Base qualities were left out, and no much larger clone turns up one base away.

The junction carries 8 bases between V and J, which are trimmed by 4 bases and 8 bases respectively. Inclusive of the bounding cysteine and phenylalanine, the CDR3 is 11 residues long. The sequence is cut down to CDR3 DNA, 33 bases in frame from base 1. CDR1 SGHAT and CDR2 FQNNGV were looked up in the germline V gene. TCRbeta CDR3 regions were amplified from genomic DNA using the immunoSEQ Assay, a bias-controlled multiplex PCR. Processing in the source paper ran as follows. Nucleated cell counts per sample were estimated from amplification of reference gene primers within the assay. Sequence reads were collapsed and filtered to measure the absolute abundance of every unique TCRbeta CDR3 rearrangement. For each sample, productive Simpson clonality was calculated as the square root of Simpson's diversity index over productive rearrangements. Drawn from immuneACCESS, this table holds only the in-frame rearrangements with V and J called that TCRdb kept. Clones are partly lost; checked studies trace under half to an unresolved V gene and leave the rest unexplained. V and J calls and clone size are those listed in that table; D and trimming were worked out from the DNA. This sample has a few hundred thousand clones in its table, and 70% to 90% of those were observed once. Just over 6.5% of the sample is held by the ten biggest clonotypes.

Here the chain combines TRBV11-2 and TRBJ1-1, with the D gene too uncertain to name. This TCR came from a woman in her 50s who had been exposed to COVID-19. Sequenced: PBMCs or T cells enriched from blood (not recorded which). The CDR3 amino acid sequence is: CASSSSQEAFF. The nucleotides are TGTGCCAGCAGCTCCTCACAAGAAGCTTTCTTT.